This entry describes one T cell receptor (beta chain). Repertoires were generated with immunoSEQ multiplex PCR, while TCRdb's copy carries only in-frame clones and drops some. The sample lists 120,000 to 150,000 clones; about nine tenths were seen once. This CDR3 region has 15 residues. CDR1 is LNHDA and CDR2 is SQIVND in the germline V gene (reference sequence). V dropped 7 bases and J dropped 3; count of bases not matched to a gene: 7. The data belong to a study of control samples from healthy donors and cancer patients. This chain connects TRBV19 to TRBJ1-5; 9 positions match TRBD1. This sequence originates from a man aged 25-45 years in good health. The sample comprised blood. The CDR3 here is CASTGDRVANQPQHF. The DNA for the CDR3 is TGTGCCAGTACTGGGGACAGGGTGGCCAATCAGCCCCAGCATTTT.